This T cell receptor beta chain was identified in a study of T cells in Graves' hyperthyroidism and ophthalmopathy. Patients aged 18 to 65 with hyperthyroidism were newly diagnosed, with duration under 2 months. Clinical symptoms, serum thyroxine, TRAb, thyroid ultrasound and orbital computed tomography established diagnosis. Study findings and constraints: Blood also held most thyroid clonotypes expanded beyond 0.001. Prediction of ophthalmopathy progression came a median approximately 6.6 months pre-onset.

This clonotype showed up just a few times. Its target is not known. The TCR beta CDR3 regions underwent amplification using RNA transcripts as the source. First-round RT-PCR with HTBI primers amplified the TCR CDR3 region. TCRdb recomputed calls from the multiplex PCR reads with MiXCR, one row per CDR3 protein. The repertoire includes hundreds of thousands of distinct CDR3 sequences, approximately 40% of them detected once, and approximately 31% sits in the top ten. This receptor was taken from a woman aged 40 to 49 with Graves' hyperthyroidism. Material for sequencing was blood.

The CDR3 reads CASSDPFQITEAFF. CDR3 nucleotide sequence: TGTGCCAGCAGCGATCCCTTTCAAATCACTGAAGCTTTCTTT. This chain links TRBV11-3 with TRBJ1-1; no clear D gene. The CDR3 extends over 14 amino acids. V gave up 5 bases and J gave up 4 bases, with 14 bases separating them. Germline values: CDR1 SGHNT, CDR2 YENEEA. Drawing the rest from reference TRBV11-3 and TRBJ1-1, the complete variable domain is EAGVVQSPRYKIIEKKQPVAFWCNPISGHNTLYWYLQNLGQGPELLIRYENEEAVDDSQLPKDRFSAERLKGVDSTLKIQPAELGDSAVYLCASSDPFQITEAFFGQGTRLTVV.